The 26 T cell receptor beta chains listed next were all sequenced from one sample in a study of blood T cell repertoires in COVID-19. Repertoires were generated with immunoSEQ multiplex PCR, while TCRdb's copy carries only in-frame clones and drops some. The table includes around 100,000 clones, just over 90% detected once. The material sequenced was peripheral blood. These TCRs come from a man in his fifties with acute or convalescent COVID-19.

V usage is TRBV30 and J usage is TRBJ1-6, with TRBD1 as a possible D gene (6 bases). The germline CDR1 and CDR2 sequences are GTSNPN and SVGIG (reference sequence). CDR3 length: 14 residues. Deletions cut 5 bases from V and 6 bases from J, with 14 bases between. The CDR3 DNA is TGTGCCTGGGCACCAGGGGCCTCTAATTCACCCCTCCACTTT. Its translation: CAWAPGASNSPLHF.

V usage is TRBV2 and J usage is TRBJ2-7; 11 bases are a match to TRBD2. This CDR3 contains 18 residues. V gave up 5 bases and J gave up 2 bases; unmatched junction bases: 14. Germline CDR1 is SNHLY and CDR2 is FYNNEI. CDR3 bases: TGTGCCAGCAGTCTGAAACCTTCGGGACTAGCGGAAACCTACGAGCAGTACTTC. As protein: CASSLKPSGLAETYEQYF.

This clone turned up a few times. The chain uses TRBV2 and TRBJ2-1, with 7 positions matching TRBD1. The trim removed 11 bases at V and 9 bases at J, leaving 13 bases unmatched. The CDR3 has 13 amino acids. The V gene's germline CDR1 is SNHLY and CDR2 FYNNEI. The CDR3 sequence: CASSSRGFGEQFF. CDR3 nucleotide sequence: TGTGCCTCATCATCCAGGGGGTTTGGTGAGCAGTTCTTC.

The chain couples TRBV19 to TRBJ2-5; TRBD2 is a possible D gene (6 bases). This CDR3 has 11 amino acids. V was shortened by 4 bases and J by 14 bases, with 14 bases between the two germline ends. Germline-derived CDR1 and CDR2 are LNHDA and SQIVND (reference sequence). The CDR3 DNA reads TGTGCCAGTAGTAAAACGGGACTTGAATACTTC. Amino acids: CASSKTGLEYF.

V and J are TRBV6-5 and TRBJ1-1; tentative D call: TRBD1 (5 bases). The germline V and J ends were trimmed by 6 bases and 5 bases, with 13 bases remaining between them. Germline CDR1 MNHEY, CDR2 SVGAGI. This CDR3 spans 13 amino acids. The CDR3: CASSRGEGTEAFF. The CDR3 nucleotides read TGTGCCAGCAGCCGGGGGGAAGGGACTGAAGCTTTCTTT.

The chain combines TRBV24-1 with TRBJ2-5; TRBD1 is a possible D gene (6 bases). CDR3 length: 17 residues. The V gene lost 5 bases and the J gene lost 7 bases, with 25 bases spanning the gap. The germline CDR1 and CDR2 sequences are KGHDR and SFDVKD. CDR3 nucleotides: TGTGCCACCAGTGGTAGTAAGGGACAAGGCCCATCGGGGACCCAGTACTTC. Its protein is CATSGSKGQGPSGTQYF.

The chain recombines TRBV19 with TRBJ2-1; 7 bases match TRBD2. J lost 5 bases, V lost 7 bases, and 11 bases had no gene match. The CDR3 is 15 residues long. Germline V gives CDR1 LNHDA, CDR2 SQIVND (reference sequence). The DNA for the CDR3 is TGTGCCAGTATGCTCGCGGGAGTTGCTCACAATGAGCAGTTCTTC. Residues: CASMLAGVAHNEQFF.

The gene calls are TRBV5-1 and TRBJ2-4; D is possibly TRBD2 (7 bases). The germline V gene has CDR1 SGHRS and CDR2 YFSETQ. V lost 3 bases and J lost 1, with 11 bases in between. This CDR3 has 15 residues. CDR3 DNA: TGCGCCAGCAGCTCGGGGGGCTCGGCCAAAAACATTCAGTACTTC. It encodes CASSSGGSAKNIQYF.

Here the CDR3 DNA reads TGCGCCAGCAGATTCAGGGGGTCGAACACCGGGGAGCTGTTTTTT. Translated: CASRFRGSNTGELFF. The rearrangement uses TRBV5-1 and TRBJ2-2; 7 nucleotides line up with TRBD1. The V segment lost 5 bases and the J segment 0 bases; nucleotides outside the gene matches: 4. Germline V gene data show CDR1 as SGHRS and CDR2 as YFSETQ. The CDR3 totals 15 residues.

The rearrangement joins TRBV27 to TRBJ2-3, with 9 bases aligning to TRBD1. J gave up 3 bases and V 4 bases, and 5 bases lay outside the gene matches. Germline CDR1 and CDR2: MNHEY and SMNVEV (reference sequence). The CDR3 totals 15 residues. CDR3 region: CASSYRGRNTDTQYF. In nucleotides, the CDR3 is TGTGCCAGCAGTTACAGGGGGCGAAATACAGATACGCAGTATTTT.

This clone was seen only a few times. The rearrangement links TRBV2 to TRBJ2-7; 7 bases align to TRBD2. Germline V lookup: CDR1 SNHLY, CDR2 FYNNEI. The CDR3 is made up of 14 amino acids. V shed 10 bases, J shed 6 bases, and the junction held 15 bases outside the gene matches. CDR3 coding DNA: TGTGCCATATCCCCTTCGGGAGGTAGTAGCGAGCAGTACTTC. Its translation is CAISPSGGSSEQYF.

The chain combines TRBV6-5 with TRBJ1-2; D may be TRBD1 (6 bases). CDR1 MNHEY and CDR2 SVGAGI come from the germline V gene. The CDR3 runs to 14 residues. V lost 7 bases and J 5 bases, leaving 17 bases between the germline ends. The CDR3 nucleotides are TGTGCCAGCACTTCCAGGGGAAGGTCGTATGGCTACACCTTC. Translating it yields CASTSRGRSYGYTF.

This clone was recorded only once. The chain recombines TRBV10-2 with TRBJ2-5; perhaps TRBD2 as D (5 bases). This CDR3 spans 13 amino acids. The germline V gene encodes CDR1 WSHSY and CDR2 SAAADI. The V end was cut by 6 bases, the J end by 3 bases, with 11 bases between. This chain's CDR3 is CASSLDWKETQYF. As DNA, the CDR3 is TGCGCCAGCAGCTTGGACTGGAAAGAGACCCAGTACTTC.

The V gene is TRBV7-9, the J gene TRBJ2-3; 11 positions agree with TRBD2. The V and J ends lost 5 bases and 0 bases, in that order; junction bases with no gene match: 7. This CDR3 comprises 17 residues. Germline loops: CDR1 SEHNR, CDR2 FQNEAQ (reference sequence). The CDR3 is CASSRGTSGPSTDTQYF. The CDR3, as DNA: TGTGCCAGCAGCCGCGGGACTAGCGGACCTAGCACAGATACGCAGTATTTT.

This rearrangement joins TRBV12-5 to TRBJ1-1, with a possible D match to TRBD1 (6 bases). The V end was cut by 1 base, the J end by 2 bases, with 8 bases between. The CDR3 totals 14 residues. The germline gives CDR1 LGHNT, CDR2 FRNRAP. CDR3 sequence reads: CASGLGGRNTEAFF. The CDR3 DNA is TGTGCTAGTGGTTTGGGGGGGCGTAACACTGAAGCTTTCTTT.

A single count supports this clone. The chain combines TRBV9 with TRBJ1-1; D is unclear. Trimming took off 3 bases at V and 1 base at J, with 10 bases between the two ends. This CDR3 has 14 residues. Germline assignment: CDR1 SGDLS and CDR2 YYNGEE. The DNA of the CDR3 is TGTGCCAGCAGCGCTGATCTAGGGAACACTGAAGCTTTCTTT. This sequence encodes CASSADLGNTEAFF.

V and J are TRBV27 and TRBJ1-1; D might be TRBD1 (6 bases). The length of the CDR3 is 15 residues. With 0 bases removed from V and 4 bases from J, the gap between germline ends came to 12 bases. Germline V lookup: CDR1 MNHEY, CDR2 SMNVEV (reference sequence). The CDR3 nucleotides are TGTGCCAGCAGTTTATCGAGGGCCAGGGGCACTGAAGCTTTCTTT. Its translation: CASSLSRARGTEAFF.

V and J are TRBV30 and TRBJ1-1, with a weak D call TRBD1 (6 bases). The ends were cut back, 5 bases at V and 5 bases at J, with 9 bases in the middle. Germline V CDR1 and CDR2: GTSNPN, SVGIG (reference sequence). The CDR3 length is 11 residues. This CDR3 is CAWDQGTEAFF. The CDR3 DNA reads TGTGCCTGGGACCAGGGGACTGAAGCTTTCTTT. The whole variable domain, remainder taken from reference TRBV30 and TRBJ1-1, is SQTIHQWPATLVQPVGSPLSLECTVEGTSNPNLYWYRQAAGRGLQLLFYSVGIGQISSEVPQNLSASRPQDRQFILSSKKLLLSDSGFYLCAWDQGTEAFFGQGTRLTVV.

This clone appeared a single time. The rearrangement joins TRBV24-1 to TRBJ1-2; 8 bases agree with TRBD1. Trimming at V came to 8 bases and at J to 6 bases, leaving 7 bases not matched to a gene. The CDR3 consists of 13 residues. Germline CDR1 is KGHDR and CDR2 is SFDVKD. CDR3 bases: TGTGCCACCATGGACAGGGCTTCGGATGGCTACACCTTC. Its translation is CATMDRASDGYTF.

The chain recombines TRBV7-6 with TRBJ2-3, with TRBD1 as a possible D gene (5 bases). Trimming took off 1 base at V and 0 bases at J, with 11 bases between the two ends. This CDR3 has 16 residues. Looked up from germline, CDR1 is SGHVS and CDR2 is FNYEAQ. The DNA of the CDR3 is TGTGCCAGCAGCTTAGTGCGACAGATTAGCACAGATACGCAGTATTTT. Protein sequence: CASSLVRQISTDTQYF.

The J gene is TRBJ1-1, the V gene TRBV7-2; 11 positions agree with TRBD1. Germline assignment: CDR1 SGHTA and CDR2 FQGNSA. V lost 4 bases, J lost 1 base, and 5 bases stayed unmatched. The CDR3 has 16 amino acids. The CDR3 coding sequence is TGTGCCAGCAGCTCTATCGGGACAGGGGGGAACACTGAAGCTTTCTTT. Translated: CASSSIGTGGNTEAFF.

In this sample, this clone turned up once. The gene calls are TRBV12-3 or TRBV12-4 and TRBJ2-1; D is ambiguous. CDR3 size: 13 residues. The V and J ends lost 3 bases and 12 bases respectively, with 15 bases between them. The CDR3 reads CASSFLRSRGQFF. The CDR3 region has the DNA TGTGCCAGCAGTTTTCTGCGGAGCCGAGGGCAGTTCTTC.

This clone rates as medium-sized. The chain employs TRBV27 and TRBJ1-1; possibly TRBD1 for D (5 bases). The CDR3 has 15 residues. Germline V gives CDR1 MNHEY, CDR2 SMNVEV (reference sequence). Deletions cut 4 bases from V and 5 bases from J, with 17 bases between. In nucleotides, the CDR3 is TGTGCCAGCAGTTCCTTGACAGCTCCTAAAACTGAAGCTTTCTTT. Translated: CASSSLTAPKTEAFF.

The gene calls are TRBV5-4 and TRBJ2-2; D perhaps matches TRBD2 (6 bases). CDR1 is SGHNT, CDR2 YYREEE, per germline (reference sequence). The CDR3 runs to 15 residues. V shed 2 bases and J shed 2 bases, with 10 bases lying between them. Written as DNA, the CDR3 is TGTGCCAGCAGCTTCTATAGCGGAAACACCGGGGAGCTGTTTTTT. Amino acids: CASSFYSGNTGELFF.

This clone was observed a handful of times. V usage is TRBV3-1 (or the pseudogene TRBV3-2) and J usage is TRBJ2-1, with D possibly matching TRBD2 (5 bases). The CDR3 contains 15 residues. V was pared by 1 base and J by 6 bases, with 13 bases between. Germline CDR1 reads LGHDT; CDR2 reads YNNKEL (reference sequence). CDR3 loop: CASSQVRGVTNEQFF. The CDR3 DNA reads TGTGCCAGCAGCCAAGTTCGGGGTGTAACCAATGAGCAGTTCTTC.

J is TRBJ1-5 and V is TRBV30, with 9 nucleotides matching TRBD1. Looked up from germline, CDR1 is GTSNPN and CDR2 is SVGIG (reference sequence). Trimming took 7 bases from V and 3 from J; bases not matched to a gene: 16. The CDR3 runs to 17 residues. CDR3 in DNA: TGTGCCTACGCTCGCGGACAGGGGTTCTTTGACAATCAGCCCCAGCATTTT. Protein sequence: CAYARGQGFFDNQPQHF.